The T cell receptor beta chain under discussion was sequenced for a study of early T cells in non-severe SARS-CoV-2 infection (dated by TCRdb to the early 2020s). With respect to the entire study: TCR sequencing used bulk RNA from unsorted whole blood, so alpha and beta chains could not be paired. Results the study describes overall, beyond this receptor: VDJdb matching was skewed toward anti-spike CD8 responses and likely underestimated virus-specific expansions, missing private and CD4 specificities.

This clonotype was observed at least ten times. It lacks a known antigen. Per-base qualities were not stored, and no clone one base away is much larger. CDR3 length: 15 amino acids, cysteine to phenylalanine. Of the read, only the CDR3 DNA is kept; its 45 bases are in frame from base 1. V lost 7 bases and J lost 7 bases; the stretch between them is 20 bases long. The germline V gene (reference sequence) supplies CDR1 SEHNR and CDR2 FQNEAQ. The method behind the library was 5' RACE. The instrument given in TCRdb is NextSeq 500. In the TCR library protocol, unique molecular identifiers were attached to individual cDNA molecules to correct for PCR bias and sequencing error. TCR alpha and beta chains were both sequenced, and the abundances of alpha and beta sequences in each sample were closely correlated with each other. The original pipeline was this. V gene, J gene and CDR3 annotation of TCR sequences was performed with Decombinator V4. Expanded TCRs were defined as changing significantly between any two time points under a Poisson model with p below 0.0001. TCR abundances were normalised to the total number of TCRs sequenced in each sample and reported as counts per million. TRAV1-2 paired with TRAJ12, TRAJ20 or TRAJ33 defined MAIT TCRs, while TRAV10 paired with TRAJ18 defined iNKT TCRs. A search of VDJdb, accessed on 1 November 2021, was run for TCRs annotated to CMV, EBV and SARS-CoV-2, with TCRs annotated for multiple antigens excluded. In-frame beta chains were kept once TCRdb had trimmed the public reads at Q25 with fastp and called clones with MiXCR. Every distinct CDR3 protein forms one entry, paired with its most common genes and DNA. TCRdb's processing, not the authors', yielded these V and J calls. The table for this sample lists just under 60,000 distinct CDR3 sequences; more than 7.5% of them were counted only once. The ten largest clones take up under 3.5% of the sample.

Set within a cohort of healthcare workers in London, UK, this nested case-control study involved weekly PCR testing of nasopharyngeal swabs along with blood sampling. Healthcare workers were enrolled in the week of the UK lockdown, from 23 to 31 March 2020, and were followed every week for up to 16 weeks. Sequencing used whole blood. The sequence is built from TRBV7-9 and TRBJ2-1, with a tentative D gene TRBD1 over 6 matching bases. This clonotype was obtained from an adult who was a healthcare worker with PCR-confirmed SARS-CoV-2 infection or an uninfected control (not recorded which). CDR3 reads: CASNSLAGEGNEQFF. The nucleotides are TGTGCCAGCAATTCCTTGGCAGGGGAAGGGAATGAGCAGTTCTTC.